There are many counts of the clone carrying this T cell receptor (beta chain). No antigen is known for it. This sample was included in a study of T cell repertoires in cytomegalovirus infection. Overall study context: CMV epitopes used comprised recently identified HLA-C-restricted ones and well-studied HLA-B-restricted ones. CMV infection plus the matching HLA type was flagged by public TCR beta signatures.

In TCRdb, the reads were re-called with MiXCR into one record per CDR3 protein. The table lists some 800,000 distinct CDR3 sequences, 25% to 30% of them singletons. The study, taken as a whole, reports: Summed frequency of public TCR beta families distinguished CMV carriers with the relevant HLA. CMV-specific HLA-C-restricted TCR beta clonotypes dominated the ex vivo response.

CDR1 is SGHNT and CDR2 is YENEEA in the germline V gene. CDR3 length equals 15 residues. V lost 5 bases and J 0 bases, leaving 12 bases between the germline ends. This sequence was found in a human donor in good health (CMV status not recorded). Some clones in this sample may be carry-over from other donors' samples. The gene calls are TRBV11-3 and TRBJ2-3; possible D gene TRBD1, 5 bases. The sample consisted of cultured CD8+ T cells from PBMCs, taken from culture after CMV antigen stimulation. CDR3 amino acids: CASSLRDASTDTQYF. The CDR3, as DNA: TGTGCCAGCAGCCTCAGGGATGCTAGCACAGATACGCAGTATTTT.